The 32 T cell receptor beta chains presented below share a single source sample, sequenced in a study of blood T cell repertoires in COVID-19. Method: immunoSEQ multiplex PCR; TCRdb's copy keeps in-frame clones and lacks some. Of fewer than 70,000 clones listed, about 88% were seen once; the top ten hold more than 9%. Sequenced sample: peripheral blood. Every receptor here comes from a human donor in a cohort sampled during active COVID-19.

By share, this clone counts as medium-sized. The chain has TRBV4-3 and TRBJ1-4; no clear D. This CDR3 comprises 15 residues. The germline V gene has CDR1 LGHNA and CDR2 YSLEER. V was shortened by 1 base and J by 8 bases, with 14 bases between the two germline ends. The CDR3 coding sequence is TGCGCCAGCAGCCAAGTTCTCGCCCCGGGAGAAAAACTGTTTTTT. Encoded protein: CASSQVLAPGEKLFF.

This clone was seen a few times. This chain's CDR3 is CASSVTGGNGYTF. The CDR3 region has the DNA TGTGCCAGCAGCGTGACAGGGGGGAATGGCTACACCTTC. This sequence joins TRBV7-9 and TRBJ1-2; 9 bases match TRBD1. Germline lookup yields CDR1 SEHNR and CDR2 FQNEAQ (reference sequence). Trimming took 5 bases from V and 6 from J; bases not matched to a gene: 4. The CDR3 sequence is 13 residues long.

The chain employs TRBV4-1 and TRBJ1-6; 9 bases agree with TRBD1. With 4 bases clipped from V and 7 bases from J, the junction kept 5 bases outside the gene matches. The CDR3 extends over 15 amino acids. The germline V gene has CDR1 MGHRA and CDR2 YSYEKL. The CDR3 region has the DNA TGCGCCAGCAGCCCCGGGGGACAGGGAAATTCACCCCTCCACTTT. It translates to CASSPGGQGNSPLHF.

The CDR3 DNA reads as TGCGCCAGCAGCAAACAGGGGCGCACAGATACGCAGTATTTT. Translation gives CASSKQGRTDTQYF. The V gene is TRBV4-3, the J gene TRBJ2-3; 7 bases match TRBD1. From germline, CDR1 is LGHNA and CDR2 YSLEER. The V and J ends lost 5 bases and 1 base, in that order; junction bases with no gene match: 3. There are 14 residues in the CDR3.

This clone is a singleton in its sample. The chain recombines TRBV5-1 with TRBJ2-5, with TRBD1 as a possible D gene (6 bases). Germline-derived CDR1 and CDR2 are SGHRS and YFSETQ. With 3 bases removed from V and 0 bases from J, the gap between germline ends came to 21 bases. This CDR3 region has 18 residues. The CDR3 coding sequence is TGCGCCAGCAGCTCCAAACGACTTGGGACACTTTACCAAGAGACCCAGTACTTC. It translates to CASSSKRLGTLYQETQYF.

DNA for the CDR3: TGTGCCAGCAGCCCACTTGGGGGGGATGGCGAGCAGTACTTC. This codes for CASSPLGGDGEQYF. This chain joins TRBV14 and TRBJ2-7; 7 positions agree with TRBD2. After removal of 4 bases from V and 6 bases from J, the junction contained 9 bases not matched to a gene. The CDR3 has 14 amino acids. Germline-derived CDR1 and CDR2 are SGHDN and FVKESK.

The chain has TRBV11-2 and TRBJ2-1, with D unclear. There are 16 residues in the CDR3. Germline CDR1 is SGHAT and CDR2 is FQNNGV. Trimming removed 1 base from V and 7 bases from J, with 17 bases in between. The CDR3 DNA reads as TGTGCCAGCAGCTTAGTAATGGGCCACCTCGTTAATGAGCAGTTCTTC. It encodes CASSLVMGHLVNEQFF. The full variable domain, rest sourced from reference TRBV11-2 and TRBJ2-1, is EAGVAQSPRYKIIEKRQSVAFWCNPISGHATLYWYQQILGQGPKLLIQFQNNGVVDDSQLPKDRFSAERLKGVDSTLKIQPAKLEDSAVYLCASSLVMGHLVNEQFFGPGTRLTVL.

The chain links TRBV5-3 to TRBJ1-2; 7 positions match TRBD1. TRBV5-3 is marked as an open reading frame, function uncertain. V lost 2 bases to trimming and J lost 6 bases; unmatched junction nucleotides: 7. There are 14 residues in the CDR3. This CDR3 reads CARSFGQVRDGYTF. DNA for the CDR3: TGTGCCAGAAGCTTTGGACAGGTTCGGGATGGCTACACCTTC.

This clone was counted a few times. The CDR3 region is CARLKREEAFF. The CDR3 DNA reads TGTGCCCGGCTTAAGAGGGAAGAAGCTTTCTTT. The gene calls are TRBV30 and TRBJ1-1; no clear D. CDR3 size: 11 residues. The V gene's germline CDR1 is GTSNPN and CDR2 SVGIG (reference sequence). V lost 8 bases to trimming and J lost 8 bases, with 15 bases between them.

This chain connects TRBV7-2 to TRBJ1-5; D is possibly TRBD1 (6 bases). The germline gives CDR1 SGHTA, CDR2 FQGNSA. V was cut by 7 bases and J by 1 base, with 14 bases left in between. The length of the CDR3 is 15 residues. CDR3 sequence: CASKKSQGSNQPQHF. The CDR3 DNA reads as TGTGCCAGCAAAAAGAGCCAGGGGAGCAATCAGCCCCAGCATTTT.

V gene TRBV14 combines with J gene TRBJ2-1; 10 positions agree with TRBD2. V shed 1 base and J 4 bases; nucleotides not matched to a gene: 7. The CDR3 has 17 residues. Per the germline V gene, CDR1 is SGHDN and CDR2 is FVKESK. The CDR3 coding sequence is TGTGCCAGCAGCCAAGGTACCCCGACTAGCGGGTACAATGAGCAGTTCTTC. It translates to CASSQGTPTSGYNEQFF.

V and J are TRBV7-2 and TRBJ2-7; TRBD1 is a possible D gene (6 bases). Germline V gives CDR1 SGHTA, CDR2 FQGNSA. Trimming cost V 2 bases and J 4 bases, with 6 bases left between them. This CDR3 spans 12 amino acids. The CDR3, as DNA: TGTGCCAGCAGCTTACAGGGGTACGAGCAGTACTTC. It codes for CASSLQGYEQYF.

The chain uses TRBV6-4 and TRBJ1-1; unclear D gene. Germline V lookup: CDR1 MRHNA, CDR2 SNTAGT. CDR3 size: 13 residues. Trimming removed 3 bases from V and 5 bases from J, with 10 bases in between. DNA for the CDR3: TGTGCCAGCAGTGAGATTGAGGGTACTGAAGCTTTCTTT. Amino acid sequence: CASSEIEGTEAFF.

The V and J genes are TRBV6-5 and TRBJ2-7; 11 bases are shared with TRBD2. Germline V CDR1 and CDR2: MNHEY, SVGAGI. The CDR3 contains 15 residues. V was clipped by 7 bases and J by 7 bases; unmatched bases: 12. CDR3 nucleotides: TGTGCCAGCATAGAACCGGGACTAGCGGCTATGGAGCAGTACTTC. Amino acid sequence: CASIEPGLAAMEQYF.

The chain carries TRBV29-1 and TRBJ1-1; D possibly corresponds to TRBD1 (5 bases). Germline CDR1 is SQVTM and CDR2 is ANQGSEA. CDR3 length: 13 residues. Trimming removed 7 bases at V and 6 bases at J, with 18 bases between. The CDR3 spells CSAGLLERAEAFF. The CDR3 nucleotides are TGCAGCGCGGGACTACTCGAGAGGGCTGAAGCTTTCTTT.

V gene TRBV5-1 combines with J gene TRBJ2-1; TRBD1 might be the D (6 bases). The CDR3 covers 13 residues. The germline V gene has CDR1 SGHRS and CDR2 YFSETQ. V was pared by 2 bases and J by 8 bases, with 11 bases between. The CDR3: CASSFNTGYEQFF. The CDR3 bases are TGCGCCAGCAGCTTCAACACAGGGTATGAGCAGTTCTTC.

The DNA for the CDR3 is TGCGCCAGCAGTGACCCGGGAGGAGAGAGGACCGGGGAGCTGTTTTTT. Encoded protein: CASSDPGGERTGELFF. The chain is built from TRBV10-1 and TRBJ2-2; 7 bases map to TRBD2. The CDR3 spans 16 residues. V lost 3 bases and J lost 5; bases outside the gene matches: 9. Germline lookup yields CDR1 WNHNN and CDR2 SYGVQD (reference sequence).

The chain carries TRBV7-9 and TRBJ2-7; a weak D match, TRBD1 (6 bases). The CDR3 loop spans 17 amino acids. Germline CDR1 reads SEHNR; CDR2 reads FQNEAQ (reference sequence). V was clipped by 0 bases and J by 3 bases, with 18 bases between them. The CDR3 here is CASSLALQGTTHYEQYF. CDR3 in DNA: TGTGCCAGCAGCTTAGCGCTCCAGGGGACCACACACTACGAGCAGTACTTC.

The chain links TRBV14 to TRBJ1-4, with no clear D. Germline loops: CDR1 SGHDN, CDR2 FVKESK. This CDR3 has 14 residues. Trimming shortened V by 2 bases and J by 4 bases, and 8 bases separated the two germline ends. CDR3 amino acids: CASSQLDINEKLFF. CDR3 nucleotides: TGTGCCAGCAGCCAATTAGATATTAATGAAAAACTGTTTTTT.

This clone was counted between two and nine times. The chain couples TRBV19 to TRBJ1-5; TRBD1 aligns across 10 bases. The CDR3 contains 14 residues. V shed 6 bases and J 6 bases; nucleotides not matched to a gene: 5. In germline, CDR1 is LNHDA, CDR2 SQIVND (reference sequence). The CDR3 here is CASSNDRGPQPQHF. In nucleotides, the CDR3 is TGTGCCAGTAGCAACGACAGGGGGCCTCAGCCCCAGCATTTT.

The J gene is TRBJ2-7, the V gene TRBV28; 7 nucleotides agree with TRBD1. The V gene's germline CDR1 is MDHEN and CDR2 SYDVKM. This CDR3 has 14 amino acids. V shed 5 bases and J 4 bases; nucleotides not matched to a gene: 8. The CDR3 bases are TGTGCCAGCAGTCTACCGGGGACAGTTTACGAGCAGTACTTC. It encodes CASSLPGTVYEQYF. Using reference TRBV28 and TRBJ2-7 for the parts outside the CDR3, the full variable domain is DVKVTQSSRYLVKRTGEKVFLECVQDMDHENMFWYRQDPGLGLRLIYFSYDVKMKEKGDIPEGYSVSREKKERFSLILESASTNQTSMYLCASSLPGTVYEQYFGPGTRLTVT.

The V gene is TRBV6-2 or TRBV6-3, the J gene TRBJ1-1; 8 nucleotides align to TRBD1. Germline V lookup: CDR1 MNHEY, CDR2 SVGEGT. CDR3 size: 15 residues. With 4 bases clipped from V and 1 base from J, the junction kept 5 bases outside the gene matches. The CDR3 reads CASSSHRGENTEAFF. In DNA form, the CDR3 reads TGTGCCAGCAGTTCCCACAGGGGGGAGAACACTGAAGCTTTCTTT.

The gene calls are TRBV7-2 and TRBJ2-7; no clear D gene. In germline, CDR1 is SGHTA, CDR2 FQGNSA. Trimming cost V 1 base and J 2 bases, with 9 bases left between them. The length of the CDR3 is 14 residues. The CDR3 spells CASSLVAETYEQYF. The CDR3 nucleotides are TGTGCCAGCAGCTTAGTTGCAGAAACCTACGAGCAGTACTTC.

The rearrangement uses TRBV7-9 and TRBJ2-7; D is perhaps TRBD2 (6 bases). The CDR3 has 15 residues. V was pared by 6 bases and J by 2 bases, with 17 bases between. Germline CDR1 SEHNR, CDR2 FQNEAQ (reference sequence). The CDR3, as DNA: TGTGCCAGCAGTGAAGAGGGGACTGCTACCTACGAGCAGTACTTC. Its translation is CASSEEGTATYEQYF.

The CDR3 sequence is CASSRVAGPQGYEQYF. Written as DNA, the CDR3 is TGCGCCAGCAGCCGCGTAGCGGGGCCCCAGGGGTACGAGCAGTACTTC. V gene TRBV4-1 combines with J gene TRBJ2-7, with 8 positions matching TRBD2. In germline, CDR1 is MGHRA, CDR2 YSYEKL. The CDR3 spans 16 residues. V trimming: 4 bases; J trimming: 4 bases; junction bases outside the gene matches: 12.

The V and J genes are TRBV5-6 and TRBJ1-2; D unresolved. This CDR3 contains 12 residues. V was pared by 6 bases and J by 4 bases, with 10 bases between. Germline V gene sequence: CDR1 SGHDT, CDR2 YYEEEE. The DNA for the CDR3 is TGTGCCAGCACAAGGCAGGCCTATGGCTACACCTTC. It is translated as CASTRQAYGYTF.

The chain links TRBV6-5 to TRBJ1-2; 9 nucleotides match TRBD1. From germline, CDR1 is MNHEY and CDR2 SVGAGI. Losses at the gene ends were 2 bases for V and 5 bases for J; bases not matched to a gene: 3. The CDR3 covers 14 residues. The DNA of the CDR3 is TGTGCCAGCAGTTACGACAGGGGGTCTTATGGCTACACCTTC. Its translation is CASSYDRGSYGYTF.

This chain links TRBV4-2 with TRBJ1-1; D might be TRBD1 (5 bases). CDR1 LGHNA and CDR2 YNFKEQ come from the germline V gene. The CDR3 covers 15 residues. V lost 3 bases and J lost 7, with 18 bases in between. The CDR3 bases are TGTGCCAGCAGCCACGGGTTCGGTGGGGCGGATGAAGCTTTCTTT. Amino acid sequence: CASSHGFGGADEAFF.

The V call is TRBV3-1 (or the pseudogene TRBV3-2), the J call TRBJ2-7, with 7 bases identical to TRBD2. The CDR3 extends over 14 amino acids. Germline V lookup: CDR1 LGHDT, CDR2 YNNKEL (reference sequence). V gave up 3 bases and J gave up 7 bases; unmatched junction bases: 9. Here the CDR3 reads CASSHRLALHEQYF. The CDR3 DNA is TGTGCCAGCAGCCACAGACTAGCTTTACATGAGCAGTACTTC.

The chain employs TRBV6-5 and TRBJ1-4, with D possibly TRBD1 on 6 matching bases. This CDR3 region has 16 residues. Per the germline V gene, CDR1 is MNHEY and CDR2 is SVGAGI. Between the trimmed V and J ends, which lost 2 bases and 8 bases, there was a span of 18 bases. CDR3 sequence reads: CASSYRGGLAREKLFF. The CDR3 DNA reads TGTGCCAGCAGTTACCGGGGGGGGCTGGCTCGCGAAAAACTGTTTTTT.

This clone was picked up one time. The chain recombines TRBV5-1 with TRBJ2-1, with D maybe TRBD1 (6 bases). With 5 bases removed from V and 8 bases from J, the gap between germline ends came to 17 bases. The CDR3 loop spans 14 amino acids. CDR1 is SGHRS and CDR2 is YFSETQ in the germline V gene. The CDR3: CASSQGIYGHEQFF. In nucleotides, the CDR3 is TGCGCCAGCAGTCAGGGGATTTATGGCCATGAGCAGTTCTTC.

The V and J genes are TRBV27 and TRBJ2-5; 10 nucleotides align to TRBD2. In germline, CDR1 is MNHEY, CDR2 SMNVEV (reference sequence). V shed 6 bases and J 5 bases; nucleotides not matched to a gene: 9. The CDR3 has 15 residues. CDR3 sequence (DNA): TGTGCCAGCAGGAGCATCAGCGGGGGGGCCGAGACCCAGTACTTC. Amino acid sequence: CASRSISGGAETQYF.